The 24 T cell receptor beta chains below come from one sample, sequenced in a study of cytomegalovirus exposure and HLA in healthy donors (dated by TCRdb to about 2017). The library was produced with the immunoSEQ multiplex PCR assay. For the multiplex PCR, a mixture combining 60 forward primers for TCR Vbeta segments and 13 reverse primers for TCR Jbeta segments was used. Drawn from immuneACCESS, this table holds only the in-frame rearrangements with V and J called that TCRdb kept. Clones are partly lost; checked studies trace under half to an unresolved V gene and leave the rest unexplained. The sample table on file contains 100,000 to 150,000 clones. Roughly 2.5% of the sample is taken by the ten largest. Sequenced material: PBMCs. The receptors were gathered from a man younger than 45 in good health and CMV-seronegative.

The V and J genes are TRBV5-6 and TRBJ2-2; D is uncertain. Between the trimmed V and J ends, which lost 2 bases and 12 bases, there was a span of 14 bases. From germline, CDR1 is SGHDT and CDR2 YYEEEE. This CDR3 is built from 13 residues. The CDR3 protein is CASSFFDTEKLFF. DNA of the CDR3: TGTGCCAGCAGCTTCTTCGACACCGAGAAGCTGTTTTTT.

V and J are TRBV2 and TRBJ2-5, with 12 bases lining up with TRBD2. The V and J ends lost 6 bases and 5 bases, in that order; junction bases with no gene match: 4. The CDR3 contains 14 residues. Germline V CDR1 and CDR2: SNHLY, FYNNEI. For the CDR3, the DNA is TGTGCCAGCAGGCGACTAGCGGGAGAGGAGACCCAGTACTTC. It codes for CASRRLAGEETQYF. The entire variable domain, with the rest obtained from reference TRBV2 and TRBJ2-5, is as follows: EPEVTQTPSHQVTQMGQEVILRCVPISNHLYFYWYRQILGQKVEFLVSFYNNEISEKSEIFDDQFSVERPDGSNFTLKIRSTKLEDSAMYFCASRRLAGEETQYFGPGTRLLVL.

The chain joins TRBV7-9 to TRBJ1-2; D is perhaps TRBD1 (5 bases). The germline V and J ends were trimmed by 4 bases and 5 bases, with 23 bases remaining between them. The CDR3 is 17 amino acids. Looked up from germline, CDR1 is SEHNR and CDR2 is FQNEAQ (reference sequence). Here the CDR3 DNA reads TGTGCCAGCAGCTGGGTTCCAGACAGCCTTACTACTTATGGCTACACCTTC. As protein: CASSWVPDSLTTYGYTF.

The chain carries TRBV5-4 and TRBJ2-5, with 15 bases that match TRBD2. The CDR3 consists of 16 residues. Per germline, CDR1 SGHNT and CDR2 YYREEE (reference sequence). The J segment lost 5 bases and the V segment lost 3 bases, leaving 5 bases of the junction unmatched. In DNA, the CDR3 is TGTGCCAGCAGCTCGGGACTAGCGGGAGGAGGGGAGACCCAGTACTTC. Protein: CASSSGLAGGGETQYF.

J is TRBJ2-2 and V is TRBV19, with D perhaps matching TRBD1 (5 bases). From germline, CDR1 is LNHDA and CDR2 SQIVND (reference sequence). The germline V and J ends were trimmed by 3 bases and 3 bases, with 11 bases remaining between them. The CDR3 has 15 amino acids. CDR3 protein: CASSIWTLDTGELFF. The CDR3 bases are TGTGCCAGTAGTATCTGGACACTGGACACCGGGGAGCTGTTTTTT.

The chain employs TRBV30 and TRBJ2-1; 10 positions match TRBD2. J was trimmed by 10 bases and V by 8 bases; bases with no gene match: 29. In germline, CDR1 is GTSNPN, CDR2 SVGIG (reference sequence). CDR3 size: 19 residues. The CDR3 reads CAGESLGLAGARALGEQFF. DNA for the CDR3: TGTGCCGGGGAGAGCTTAGGGCTAGCGGGAGCAAGGGCTCTTGGGGAGCAGTTCTTC. The variable domain in full, completed from reference TRBV30 and TRBJ2-1, reads SQTIHQWPATLVQPVGSPLSLECTVEGTSNPNLYWYRQAAGRGLQLLFYSVGIGQISSEVPQNLSASRPQDRQFILSSKKLLLSDSGFYLCAGESLGLAGARALGEQFFGPGTRLTVL.

The V and J genes are TRBV6-1 and TRBJ2-2, with D possibly matching TRBD2 (6 bases). Trimming stripped 7 bases from V and 2 bases from J, with 11 bases between. From germline, CDR1 is MNHNS and CDR2 SASEGT. The length of the CDR3 is 14 residues. In DNA, the CDR3 is TGTGCCAGCAAGTCGGACTATAACACCGGGGAGCTGTTTTTT. Protein: CASKSDYNTGELFF.

The V gene is TRBV6-1, the J gene TRBJ1-5; weak D call: TRBD1 (6 bases). V gave up 6 bases and J gave up 0 bases, with 12 bases separating them. This CDR3 contains 15 residues. Germline V gives CDR1 MNHNS, CDR2 SASEGT. For the CDR3, the DNA is TGTGCCAGCAGACCCCAGGGGATTAGCAATCAGCCCCAGCATTTT. Translating it yields CASRPQGISNQPQHF.

This chain uses TRBV5-1 with TRBJ1-5; no definite D call. The CDR3 has 13 residues. Germline CDR1 SGHRS, CDR2 YFSETQ. Trimming took 5 bases from V and 4 from J, leaving 10 bases between them. The CDR3 sequence: CASSQTPNQPQHF. CDR3 nucleotide sequence: TGCGCCAGCAGTCAGACACCGAATCAGCCCCAGCATTTT.

The chain recombines TRBV7-9 with TRBJ1-2, with 10 bases fitting TRBD1. This CDR3 is built from 19 residues. Germline V gene sequence: CDR1 SEHNR, CDR2 FQNEAQ (reference sequence). After removal of 1 base from V and 7 bases from J, the junction contained 18 bases not matched to a gene. This chain's CDR3 is CASSLGPYATRQGASGYTF. CDR3 DNA sequence: TGTGCCAGCAGCTTAGGTCCTTACGCTACAAGACAGGGGGCGAGTGGCTACACCTTC. Full variable domain (outside the CDR3, taken from reference TRBV7-9 and TRBJ1-2): DTGVSQNPRHKITKRGQNVTFRCDPISEHNRLYWYRQTLGQGPEFLTYFQNEAQLEKSRLLSDRFSAERPKGSFSTLEIQRTEQGDSAMYLCASSLGPYATRQGASGYTFGSGTRLTVV.

The rearrangement joins TRBV28 to TRBJ1-4, with D unresolved. With 2 bases removed from V and 4 bases from J, the gap between germline ends came to 5 bases. From germline, CDR1 is MDHEN and CDR2 SYDVKM. The CDR3 totals 13 residues. CDR3 sequence: CASSLTVNEKLFF. The CDR3 bases are TGTGCCAGCAGTTTAACGGTTAATGAAAAACTGTTTTTT.

The V gene is TRBV9, the J gene TRBJ2-3; D possibly corresponds to TRBD1 (6 bases). The V end lost 5 bases, the J end lost 2 bases, and 12 bases lay between the germline ends. CDR3 length: 14 amino acids. Germline lookup yields CDR1 SGDLS and CDR2 YYNGEE. Written as DNA, the CDR3 is TGTGCCAGCAGTCCGACAGGCCTCACAGATACGCAGTATTTT. Its translation is CASSPTGLTDTQYF.

The rearrangement joins TRBV11-2 to TRBJ2-6, with 8 positions matching TRBD1. Losses at the gene ends were 8 bases for V and 3 bases for J; bases not matched to a gene: 6. In germline, CDR1 is SGHAT, CDR2 FQNNGV. This CDR3 is built from 15 residues. In nucleotides, the CDR3 is TGTGCCAGCGGGCCGGGGACAGGTGGGGCCAACGTCCTGACTTTC. Amino acids: CASGPGTGGANVLTF.

The J gene is TRBJ2-1, the V gene TRBV4-1; no clear D gene. Germline V gives CDR1 MGHRA, CDR2 YSYEKL. The CDR3 is 16 amino acids. V lost 3 bases, J lost 0 bases, and 12 bases lay in between. The CDR3 region has the DNA TGCGCCAGCAGCCAGTATACAGTTTACTCCTACAATGAGCAGTTCTTC. Translation: CASSQYTVYSYNEQFF.

The V and J genes are TRBV28 and TRBJ2-7; 7 nucleotides match TRBD2. Germline CDR1 MDHEN, CDR2 SYDVKM. This CDR3 is built from 16 residues. J lost 0 bases, V lost 9 bases, and 14 bases had no gene match. CDR3 in amino acids: CASKRDLKPSSYEQYF. The CDR3 DNA is TGTGCCAGTAAGCGGGATCTAAAACCGAGCTCCTACGAGCAGTACTTC.

The DNA for the CDR3 is TGCAGCGTTGGAGGAGGACCCGAAGCTTTCTTT. Protein: CSVGGGPEAFF. The J gene is TRBJ1-1, the V gene TRBV29-1; D is unclear. The CDR3 has 11 amino acids. V was clipped by 4 bases and J by 8 bases, with 11 bases between them. Germline assignment: CDR1 SQVTM and CDR2 ANQGSEA.

In the case of this clone: One end of the junction fails to match germline, which may point to a read error. The CDR3 coding sequence is TGTGCCAGCAGTGAAGCGCTTCCGGGGACGACAGGCTTC. Encoded protein: CASSEALPGTTGF. The chain couples TRBV6-1 to TRBJ2-7; D may be TRBD1 (6 bases). CDR1 MNHNS and CDR2 SASEGT come from the germline V gene. This CDR3 is built from 13 residues.

The rearrangement uses TRBV11-2 and TRBJ2-1; D uncertain. Germline lookup yields CDR1 SGHAT and CDR2 FQNNGV. V lost 5 bases to trimming and J lost 9 bases, with 8 bases between them. The CDR3 spans 11 residues. The CDR3 loop reads CASSALSEQFF. The DNA for the CDR3 is TGTGCCAGCAGCGCACTTAGTGAGCAGTTCTTC.

The chain links TRBV30 to TRBJ1-2; no clear D gene. V gave up 5 bases and J gave up 2 bases, with 6 bases separating them. The CDR3 extends over 11 amino acids. Germline loops: CDR1 GTSNPN, CDR2 SVGIG (reference sequence). As DNA, the CDR3 is TGTGCCTGGGCTAGAAACTATGGCTACACCTTC. As protein: CAWARNYGYTF.

V and J are TRBV19 and TRBJ2-7; a weak D match, TRBD2 (6 bases). Trimming left V 6 bases short and J 4 bases short, with 10 bases between. Germline V gives CDR1 LNHDA, CDR2 SQIVND (reference sequence). This CDR3 has 12 residues. CDR3 loop: CASSGSRYEQYF. CDR3 sequence (DNA): TGTGCCAGTAGCGGGAGTAGGTACGAGCAGTACTTC.

V is TRBV2 and J is TRBJ2-2; 13 bases are a match to TRBD2. CDR3 length: 18 amino acids. Germline assignment: CDR1 SNHLY and CDR2 FYNNEI. After removal of 6 bases from V and 5 bases from J, the junction contained 12 bases not matched to a gene. CDR3 bases: TGTGCCAGCAGATTCCCGGGACTAGCGGGACGGGGGACCGGGGAGCTGTTTTTT. Its protein is CASRFPGLAGRGTGELFF.

The chain carries TRBV27 and TRBJ2-7; D not certain. The CDR3 totals 15 residues. Per germline, CDR1 MNHEY and CDR2 SMNVEV (reference sequence). The V gene lost 7 bases and the J gene lost 2 bases, with 18 bases spanning the gap. This CDR3 is CASKFADSSAYEQYF. The CDR3 DNA reads TGTGCCAGCAAGTTTGCAGACTCCTCAGCCTACGAGCAGTACTTC.

The chain is built from TRBV25-1 and TRBJ1-6, with D unresolved. CDR1 is MGHDK and CDR2 is SYGVNS in the germline V gene. This CDR3 contains 14 residues. Trimming left V 6 bases short and J 7 bases short, with 13 bases between. DNA of the CDR3: TGTGCCAGCAGCAAACCTAACCGGAATTCACCCCTCCACTTT. Protein: CASSKPNRNSPLHF. Combining the CDR3 with reference TRBV25-1 and TRBJ1-6 gives the whole variable domain EADIYQTPRYLVIGTGKKITLECSQTMGHDKMYWYQQDPGMELHLIHYSYGVNSTEKGDLSSESTVSRIRTEHFPLTLESARPSHTSQYLCASSKPNRNSPLHFGNGTRLTVT.

The chain has TRBV5-6 and TRBJ1-1; TRBD1 matches 10 bases. This CDR3 has 16 residues. V trimming: 4 bases; J trimming: 0 bases; junction bases outside the gene matches: 6. Germline assignment: CDR1 SGHDT and CDR2 YYEEEE. This chain's CDR3 is CASSKGQGVMNTEAFF. DNA for the CDR3: TGTGCCAGCAGCAAAGGACAGGGGGTAATGAACACTGAAGCTTTCTTT.